This T cell receptor (beta chain) was profiled in a study of spatial heterogeneity in lung cancer. This sample's time point: blood at routine non-recurrence follow-up after resection. Without sorting, whole RNA was sequenced from tumor, nontumor lung or frozen PBMC. TCRdb called the 5' RACE reads again in MiXCR, with one record for every CDR3 protein. The data hold under 20,000 distinct CDR3 sequences, with more than 8% observed a single time. From germline, CDR1 is LGHDT and CDR2 YNNKEL (reference sequence). The CDR3 sequence is 16 residues long. Trimming removed 6 bases at V and 5 bases at J, with 20 bases between.

This specimen was PBMCs, taken at follow-up. The source is a female donor with early-stage non-small cell lung cancer. The chain is built from TRBV3-1 and TRBJ2-1; D may be TRBD2 (6 bases). This CDR3 is CASRSGETGANNEQFF. The DNA for the CDR3 is TGTGCCAGCAGAAGCGGAGAAACGGGAGCAAACAATGAGCAGTTCTTC.